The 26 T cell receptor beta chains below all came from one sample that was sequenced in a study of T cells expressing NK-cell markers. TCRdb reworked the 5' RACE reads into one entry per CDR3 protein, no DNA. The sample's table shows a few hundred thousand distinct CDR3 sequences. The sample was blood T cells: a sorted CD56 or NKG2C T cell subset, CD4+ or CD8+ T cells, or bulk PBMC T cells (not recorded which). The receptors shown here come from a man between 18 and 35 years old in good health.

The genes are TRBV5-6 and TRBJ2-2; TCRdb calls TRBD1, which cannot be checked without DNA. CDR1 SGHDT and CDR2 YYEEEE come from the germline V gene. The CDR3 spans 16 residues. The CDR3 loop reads CASSRKESGGTGELFF.

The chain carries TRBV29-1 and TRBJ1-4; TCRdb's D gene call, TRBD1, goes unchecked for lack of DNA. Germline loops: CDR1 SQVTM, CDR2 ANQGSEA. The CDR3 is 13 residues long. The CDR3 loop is CSVSGRGQEKLFF.

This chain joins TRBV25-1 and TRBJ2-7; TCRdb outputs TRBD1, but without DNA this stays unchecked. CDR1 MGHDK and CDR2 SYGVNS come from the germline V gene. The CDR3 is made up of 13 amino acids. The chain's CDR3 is CASRGQSSYEQYF.

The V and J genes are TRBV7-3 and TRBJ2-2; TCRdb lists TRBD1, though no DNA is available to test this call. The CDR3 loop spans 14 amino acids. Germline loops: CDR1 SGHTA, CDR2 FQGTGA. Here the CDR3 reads CASSRDRLTGELFF.

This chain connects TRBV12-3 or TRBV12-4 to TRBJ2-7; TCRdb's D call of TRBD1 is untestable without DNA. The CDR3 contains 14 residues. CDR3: CASLQTGHGDEQYF.

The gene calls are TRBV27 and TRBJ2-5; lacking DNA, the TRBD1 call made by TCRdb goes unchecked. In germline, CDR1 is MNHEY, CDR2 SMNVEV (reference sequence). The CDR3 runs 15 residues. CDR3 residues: CASSPGTGVQETQYF.

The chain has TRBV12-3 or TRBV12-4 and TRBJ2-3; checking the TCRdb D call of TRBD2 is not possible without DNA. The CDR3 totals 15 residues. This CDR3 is CASRRTSGFGYTQYF.

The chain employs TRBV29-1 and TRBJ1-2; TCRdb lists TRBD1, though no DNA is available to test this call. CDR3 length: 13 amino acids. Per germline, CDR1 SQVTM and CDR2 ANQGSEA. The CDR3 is CSVEAKGFYGYTF.

This CDR3 is CASSQRPSGPYNEQFF. The chain combines TRBV5-1 with TRBJ2-1; lacking DNA, the TRBD1 call made by TCRdb goes unchecked. Germline-derived CDR1 and CDR2 are SGHRS and YFSETQ. This CDR3 spans 16 amino acids.

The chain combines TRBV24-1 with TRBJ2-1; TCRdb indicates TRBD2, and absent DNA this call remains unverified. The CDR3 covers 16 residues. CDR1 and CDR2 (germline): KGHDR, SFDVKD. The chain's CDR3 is CATSLAGGIPDNEQFF.

The CDR3 reads CASSSAGQGRAANVLTF. V and J are TRBV12-3 or TRBV12-4 and TRBJ2-6; TCRdb designates TRBD2, a call that cannot be tested without DNA. The CDR3 is 17 amino acids.

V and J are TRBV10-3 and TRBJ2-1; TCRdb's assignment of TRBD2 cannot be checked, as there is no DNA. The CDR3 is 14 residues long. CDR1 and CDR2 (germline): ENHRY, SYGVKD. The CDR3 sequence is CAISTRNEANEQFF.

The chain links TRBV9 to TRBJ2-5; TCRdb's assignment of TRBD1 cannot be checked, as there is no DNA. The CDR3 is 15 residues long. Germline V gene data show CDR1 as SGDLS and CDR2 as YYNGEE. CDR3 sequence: CASSVDGTSPETQYF.

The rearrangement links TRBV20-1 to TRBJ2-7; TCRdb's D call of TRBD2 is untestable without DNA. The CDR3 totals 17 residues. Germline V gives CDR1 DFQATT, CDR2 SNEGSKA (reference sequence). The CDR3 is CSASHWTSGRSTYEQYF.

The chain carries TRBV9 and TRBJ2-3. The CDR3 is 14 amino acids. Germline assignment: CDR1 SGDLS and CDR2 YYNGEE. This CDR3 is CASREPGATDTQYF.

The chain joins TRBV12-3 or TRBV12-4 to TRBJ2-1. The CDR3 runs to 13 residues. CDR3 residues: CASSPTLGNEQFF.

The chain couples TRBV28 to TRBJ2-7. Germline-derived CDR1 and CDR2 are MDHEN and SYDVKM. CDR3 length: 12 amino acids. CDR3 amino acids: CASVDAAYEQYF.

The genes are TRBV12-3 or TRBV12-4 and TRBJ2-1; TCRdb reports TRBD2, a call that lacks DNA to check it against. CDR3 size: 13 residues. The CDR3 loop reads CASRPPHYNEQFF.

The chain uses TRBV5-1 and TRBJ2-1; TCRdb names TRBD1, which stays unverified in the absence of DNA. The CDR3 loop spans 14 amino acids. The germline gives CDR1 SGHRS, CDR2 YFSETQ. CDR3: CASSGGDHYNEQFF.

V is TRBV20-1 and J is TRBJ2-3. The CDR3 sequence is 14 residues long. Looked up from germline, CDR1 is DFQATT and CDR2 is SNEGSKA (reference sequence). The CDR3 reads CSAPIGLATDTQYF.

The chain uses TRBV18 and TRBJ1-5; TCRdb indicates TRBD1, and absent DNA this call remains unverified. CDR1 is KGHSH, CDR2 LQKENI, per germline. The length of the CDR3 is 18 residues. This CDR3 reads CASSPPKRQGASNQPQHF.

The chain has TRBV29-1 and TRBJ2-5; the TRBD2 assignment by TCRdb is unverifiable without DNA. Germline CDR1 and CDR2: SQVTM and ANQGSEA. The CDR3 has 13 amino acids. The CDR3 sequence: CSVVWTVQETQYF.

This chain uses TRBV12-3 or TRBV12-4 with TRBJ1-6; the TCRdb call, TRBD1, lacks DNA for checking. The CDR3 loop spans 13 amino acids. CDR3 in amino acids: CASRTGPNSPLHF.

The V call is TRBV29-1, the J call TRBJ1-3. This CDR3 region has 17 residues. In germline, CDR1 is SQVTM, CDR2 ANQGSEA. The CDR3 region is CSVAVLPQNSSGNTIYF.

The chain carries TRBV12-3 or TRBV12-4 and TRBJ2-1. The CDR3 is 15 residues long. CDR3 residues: CASSKAVLTYNEQFF.

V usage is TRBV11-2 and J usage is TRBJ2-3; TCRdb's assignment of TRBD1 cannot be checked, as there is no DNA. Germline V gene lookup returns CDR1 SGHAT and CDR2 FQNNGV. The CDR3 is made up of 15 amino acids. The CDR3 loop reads CASRQVGREGHTQYF.